What follows are 2 T cell receptor beta chains derived from one specimen sequenced in a study of T cell responses to AZD1222 COVID-19 vaccine. Clones were sequenced by immunoSEQ multiplex PCR, and TCRdb holds only the in-frame ones, with some missing. The sample shows approximately 150,000 clones, about 92% of them seen only once. Sample: peripheral blood, taken 28 days after the second AZD1222 dose. The receptors stem from an adult who received the AZD1222 COVID-19 vaccine.

The gene calls are TRBV6-5 and TRBJ2-7; tentatively, D is TRBD1 (5 bases). V lost 3 bases and J lost 0, with 12 bases in between. Germline loops: CDR1 MNHEY, CDR2 SVGAGI. The CDR3 is 15 amino acids. Here the CDR3 reads CASSYQRRVSYEQYF. CDR3 nucleotides: TGTGCCAGCAGTTATCAACGCAGGGTCTCCTACGAGCAGTACTTC.

This chain joins TRBV6-5 and TRBJ2-7, with D possibly being TRBD2 (5 bases). Trimming pared 2 bases from V and 1 base from J, leaving 6 bases between. The germline V gene has CDR1 MNHEY and CDR2 SVGAGI. The CDR3 spans 13 residues. CDR3 amino acids: CASSYRTSYEQYF. CDR3 DNA sequence: TGTGCCAGCAGTTACCGGACTTCCTACGAGCAGTACTTC.